This is a list of T cell receptor beta chains from one sample in a study of control samples from healthy donors and cancer patients. Clones were read by immunoSEQ multiplex PCR, and TCRdb kept only the in-frame ones, dropping some. This table has 140,000 or so clones, 89% appearing once. The sequenced sample was blood. The receptors here all came from a man aged 25-45 years in good health. Each CDR3 is given without its conserved first and last residue. The order of the fields is J gene, V gene, clone size, CDR3 protein. A row's size may be missing; if present it is once, few, many or a size class.

j_call: TRBJ1-5; v_call: TRBV5-1; clone_size: -; cdr3_aa: ASSLGPEGNQPQH
j_call: TRBJ2-7; v_call: TRBV6-5; clone_size: -; cdr3_aa: ASSRQGPYEQY
j_call: TRBJ2-2; v_call: TRBV19; clone_size: -; cdr3_aa: ASSIALDNTGELF
j_call: TRBJ2-2; v_call: TRBV2; clone_size: -; cdr3_aa: ASSAPSDDWGNTGELF
j_call: TRBJ2-2; v_call: TRBV5-1; clone_size: -; cdr3_aa: ASSLVFQGTGELF
j_call: TRBJ2-3; v_call: TRBV5-1; clone_size: -; cdr3_aa: ASSLTSSADTQY
j_call: TRBJ1-2; v_call: TRBV7-2; clone_size: few; cdr3_aa: ASSLGMEGGYGYT
j_call: TRBJ1-3; v_call: TRBV5-1; clone_size: -; cdr3_aa: ASSLDRSSGNTIY
j_call: TRBJ2-7; v_call: TRBV7-9; clone_size: once; cdr3_aa: ASSLGDISSYEQY
j_call: TRBJ1-5; v_call: TRBV11-2; clone_size: -; cdr3_aa: ASSPTLAQNQPQH
j_call: TRBJ1-1; v_call: TRBV5-1; clone_size: -; cdr3_aa: ASSPGATEAF
j_call: TRBJ1-1; v_call: TRBV5-1; clone_size: few; cdr3_aa: ASSTGQLYTEAF
j_call: TRBJ1-2; v_call: TRBV27; clone_size: -; cdr3_aa: ASTTGGRDGYT
j_call: TRBJ2-3; v_call: TRBV27; clone_size: -; cdr3_aa: ASRPSTDTQY